Only one count was recorded for the clone carrying this TCR beta chain. Antigen: not known. From germline, CDR1 is SGHRS and CDR2 YFSETQ. The CDR3 runs 15 residues. The V and J ends lost 5 bases and 2 bases, in that order; junction bases with no gene match: 8. The sample belongs to a study of shared clonotypes between healthy human individuals. The healthy adult donors were HIV-negative and reported no recent acute infections or vaccinations. General study points: Across a few donors, naive CD4 shared 5% to 5.5%, naive CD8 approximately 3.5%, memory CD4 roughly 2.4%, memory CD8 about 0.4%. The four-donor shared clonotypes exceeded non-shared clonotypes in generation probability, with non-shared ones scoring lower.

In the study's own analysis: With immunoSEQ giving junction-only sequences and no quality scores, filtering differed. The method was immunoSEQ multiplex PCR; TCRdb's version includes in-frame clones alone and lacks a portion of them. The DNA was the basis for D and trimming; V, J and clone size are from that table. The table has 950,000 to 1,100,000 clones, more than 75% seen once. This TCR derives from a man aged 18 to 35 in good health. Some clones in this sample may be carry-over from other donors' samples. The sequencing sample was made of memory CD4+ T cells from PBMCs. As to subset: CD45RA-negative fraction. V usage is TRBV5-1 and J usage is TRBJ2-7, with 9 bases lining up with TRBD1. The CDR3 is CASSFGTGNAYEQYF. The CDR3 region has the DNA TGCGCCAGCAGTTTCGGGACAGGGAATGCCTACGAGCAGTACTTC.